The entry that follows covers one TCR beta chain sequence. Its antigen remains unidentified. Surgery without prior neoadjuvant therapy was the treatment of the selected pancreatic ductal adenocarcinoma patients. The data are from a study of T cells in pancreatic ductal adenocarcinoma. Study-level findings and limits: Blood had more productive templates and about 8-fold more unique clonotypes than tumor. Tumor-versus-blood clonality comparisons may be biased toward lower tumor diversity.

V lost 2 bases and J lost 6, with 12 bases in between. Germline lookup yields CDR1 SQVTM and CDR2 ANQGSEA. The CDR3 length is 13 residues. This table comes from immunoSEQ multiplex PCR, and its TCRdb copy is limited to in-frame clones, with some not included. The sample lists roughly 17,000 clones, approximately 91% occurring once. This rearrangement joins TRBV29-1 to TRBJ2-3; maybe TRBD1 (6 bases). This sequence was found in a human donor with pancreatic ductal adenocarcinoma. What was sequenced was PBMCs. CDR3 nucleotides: TGCAGCGTTGAAAGGGGGAAGCGGGATACGCAGTATTTT. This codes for CSVERGKRDTQYF.